This TCR beta chain was observed in a study of T cells expressing NK-cell markers. Overall study: Out of eight donors sequenced, seven tested HCMV-seropositive and the remaining one seronegative.

CDR3 length: 16 amino acids. Germline CDR1 reads SGHAT; CDR2 reads FQNNGV. No DNA is given; TCRdb re-called the 5' RACE reads and lists each CDR3 protein once. The table for this sample gives 120,000 to 150,000 distinct CDR3 sequences. The specimen was blood T cells: a sorted CD56 or NKG2C T cell subset, CD4+ or CD8+ T cells, or bulk PBMC T cells (not recorded which). The receptor's source is a man between 18 and 29 years old in good health. V gene TRBV11-2 combines with J gene TRBJ2-1; no DNA is available, so the TRBD1 call from TCRdb remains unchecked. The CDR3 sequence is CASSPEPAGSYNEQFF. The whole variable domain, remainder taken from reference TRBV11-2 and TRBJ2-1, is EAGVAQSPRYKIIEKRQSVAFWCNPISGHATLYWYQQILGQGPKLLIQFQNNGVVDDSQLPKDRFSAERLKGVDSTLKIQPAKLEDSAVYLCASSPEPAGSYNEQFFGPGTRLTVL.